This is a list of T cell receptor beta chains from one sample in a study of blood T cell repertoires in COVID-19. Sequencing was performed with immunoSEQ multiplex PCR; in TCRdb, only in-frame clones are kept and a portion is missing. Of approximately 390,000 clones in the sample, 85% to 90% are singletons; the top ten hold approximately 7%. Sequencing was done on a sample of peripheral blood. The origin of the receptors is a man younger than 35 with active or convalescent COVID-19. Each CDR3 is given with its conserved first and last residue. The D gene is left open where the match is weak. Clone size is given for some rows only: seen once, a few or many times, or a class if the clone is expanded.

V	D	size	J	CDR3	DNA
TRBV28	NA	NA	TRBJ1-5	CASSWRGSGNQPQHF	TGTGCCAGCAGTTGGCGGGGGTCGGGCAATCAGCCCCAGCATTTT
TRBV6-5	NA	few	TRBJ1-5	CASSYSAGNQPQHF	TGTGCCAGCAGTTACTCTGCAGGCAATCAGCCCCAGCATTTT
TRBV5-6	TRBD2	NA	TRBJ2-2	CASSPSGTSGRNTGELFF	TGTGCCAGCAGCCCTTCCGGGACTAGCGGGCGGAACACCGGGGAGCTGTTTTTT
TRBV28	TRBD1	NA	TRBJ1-6	CASSLGQGARSPLHF	TGTGCCAGCAGTTTAGGACAGGGGGCTAGGTCACCCCTCCACTTT
TRBV15	NA	NA	TRBJ2-4	CATSRDGDGIAKNIQYF	TGTGCCACCAGCAGAGATGGCGACGGGATAGCCAAAAACATTCAGTACTTC
TRBV15	NA	NA	TRBJ1-2	CATSRDFVGQGPNYGYTF	TGTGCCACCAGCAGAGATTTCGTCGGGCAGGGGCCTAACTATGGCTACACCTTC
TRBV3-1/TRBV3-2	NA	NA	TRBJ1-4	CASSSAGADEKLFF	TGTGCCAGCAGTAGTGCCGGAGCGGATGAAAAACTGTTTTTT
TRBV19	NA	NA	TRBJ1-3	CASSIQGTSGNTIYF	TGTGCCAGTAGTATTCAGGGGACGTCTGGAAACACCATATATTTT
TRBV6-1	NA	once	TRBJ1-3	CASSGGRWGDSGNTIYF	TGTGCCAGCAGTGGGGGCAGGTGGGGTGACTCTGGAAACACCATATATTTT
TRBV5-1	NA	NA	TRBJ2-5	CASSLVTDKETQYF	TGCGCCAGCAGCTTGGTGACAGATAAAGAGACCCAGTACTTC
TRBV27	NA	NA	TRBJ2-2	CASRRRFAGELFF	TGTGCCAGCAGACGGAGGTTTGCCGGGGAGCTGTTTTTT
TRBV7-5	NA	NA	TRBJ2-1	CARGRQRPYNEQFF	TGTGCCAGAGGCAGACAGAGACCCTACAATGAGCAGTTCTTC
TRBV6-6	TRBD1	few	TRBJ2-7	CASSRDSYEQYF	TGTGCCAGCAGCAGGGACAGCTACGAGCAGTACTTC
TRBV7-9	TRBD1	NA	TRBJ1-2	CASSSTGTVNYGYTF	TGTGCCAGCAGCTCTACCGGGACAGTAAACTATGGCTACACCTTC
TRBV28	NA	NA	TRBJ2-7	CASRGLTYEQYF	TGTGCCAGCAGAGGACTTACCTACGAGCAGTACTTC
TRBV11-2	TRBD2	NA	TRBJ2-1	CASSPGLAGAYEQFF	TGTGCCAGCAGCCCAGGACTAGCGGGAGCCTATGAGCAGTTCTTC
TRBV9	NA	NA	TRBJ2-1	CASSVERVGYNEQFF	TGTGCCAGCAGCGTAGAGCGGGTTGGGTACAATGAGCAGTTCTTC
TRBV9	NA	NA	TRBJ1-5	CASSVGSGPYQPQHF	TGTGCCAGCAGCGTAGGTAGCGGCCCGTATCAGCCCCAGCATTTT
TRBV19	NA	NA	TRBJ1-5	CASSIGGGGQYQPQHF	TGTGCCAGTAGTATAGGGGGAGGGGGGCAATATCAGCCCCAGCATTTT
TRBV7-2	NA	NA	TRBJ1-5	CASSSRQVSNQPQHF	TGTGCCAGCAGCTCCAGACAGGTTAGCAATCAGCCCCAGCATTTT
TRBV2	TRBD2	NA	TRBJ2-1	CASTARERIGDEQFF	TGTGCCAGCACTGCGCGGGAGAGGATCGGTGATGAGCAGTTCTTC
TRBV4-1	TRBD1	NA	TRBJ1-1	CASSQIRQGAGNTEAFF	TGCGCCAGCAGCCAGATAAGACAGGGGGCTGGGAACACTGAAGCTTTCTTT
TRBV19	TRBD1	NA	TRBJ1-6	CASSGRTGWNSPLHF	TGTGCCAGTAGTGGTCGGACAGGGTGGAATTCACCCCTCCACTTT
TRBV4-1	NA	NA	TRBJ2-5	CASSQVSQQETQYF	TGCGCCAGCAGCCAAGTGTCACAGCAAGAGACCCAGTACTTC
TRBV7-9	TRBD1	NA	TRBJ2-7	CASSEEQGETTHF	TGTGCCAGCAGCGAAGAGCAGGGGGAGACGACGCACTTC
TRBV7-2	NA	NA	TRBJ1-2	CASSLTTGYGYTF	TGTGCCAGCAGCTTAACGACAGGATATGGCTACACCTTC
TRBV4-1	NA	NA	TRBJ1-4	CASSQLRSNRDEKLFF	TGCGCCAGCAGCCAACTACGTTCTAACAGGGATGAAAAACTGTTTTTT
TRBV10-3	TRBD2	NA	TRBJ2-4	CAISDSGREDIQYF	TGTGCCATCAGTGATAGCGGGAGGGAGGACATTCAGTACTTC
TRBV19	TRBD1	NA	TRBJ2-2	CANFQGVDTGELFF	TGTGCCAATTTCCAGGGGGTGGACACCGGGGAGCTGTTTTTT
TRBV29-1	TRBD1	once	TRBJ1-1	CSAQSDRGAFF	TGCAGCGCCCAAAGCGACAGGGGCGCTTTCTTT
TRBV5-8	NA	NA	TRBJ2-2	CASSLFKGQRNTGELFF	TGTGCCAGCAGCTTGTTTAAAGGACAGCGAAACACCGGGGAGCTGTTTTTT
TRBV11-1	NA	NA	TRBJ2-2	CASSFGTGRSTGELFF	TGTGCCAGCAGCTTTGGAACAGGCAGGAGCACCGGGGAGCTGTTTTTT
TRBV7-9	NA	once	TRBJ2-7	CASSVSGDSYEQYF	TGTGCCAGCAGCGTTTCGGGGGACTCCTACGAGCAGTACTTC
TRBV14	NA	NA	TRBJ1-5	CASSQVAGQPQHF	TGTGCCAGCAGCCAAGTTGCAGGGCAGCCCCAGCATTTT
TRBV10-3	TRBD2	NA	TRBJ2-3	CAISGHPASGRTDTQYF	TGTGCCATCAGTGGACACCCGGCTAGCGGGAGAACAGATACGCAGTATTTT
TRBV6-6	NA	NA	TRBJ2-2	CASSYRGTGELFF	TGTGCCAGCAGTTACAGGGGCACCGGGGAGCTGTTTTTT
TRBV11-2	TRBD1	NA	TRBJ2-7	CASRGDRGNEQYF	TGTGCCAGCAGAGGGGACAGGGGGAACGAGCAGTACTTC
TRBV12-5	TRBD1	NA	TRBJ2-6	CASGLDGTGNSGANVLTF	TGTGCTAGTGGTTTGGACGGGACAGGCAACTCTGGGGCCAACGTCCTGACTTTC
TRBV18	NA	NA	TRBJ1-4	CASSSLPANEKLFF	TGTGCCAGCTCTAGCTTACCAGCTAATGAAAAACTGTTTTTT
TRBV2	TRBD1	NA	TRBJ1-4	CASRGQGAREKLFF	TGTGCCAGCAGAGGGCAGGGGGCACGGGAAAAACTGTTTTTT
TRBV5-4	TRBD1	NA	TRBJ2-3	CASSPGQGLPDTQYF	TGTGCCAGCAGCCCGGGACAGGGACTCCCAGATACGCAGTATTTT
TRBV4-1	TRBD1	once	TRBJ1-1	CASSFQGGRDGLAFF	TGCGCCAGCAGCTTCCAAGGGGGCCGCGATGGACTGGCTTTCTTT
TRBV5-4	TRBD1	once	TRBJ2-2	CASTVRGRSTGELFF	TGTGCCAGCACCGTCAGGGGGCGAAGCACCGGGGAGCTGTTTTTT
TRBV6-5	NA	NA	TRBJ1-2	CASTLRGFFYGYTF	TGTGCCAGCACCCTCAGGGGTTTTTTCTATGGCTACACCTTC
TRBV6-1	TRBD2	medium-sized	TRBJ2-2	CASSEASGGAGELFF	TGTGCCAGCAGTGAAGCTAGCGGGGGGGCCGGGGAGCTGTTTTTT
TRBV3-1/TRBV3-2	NA	NA	TRBJ1-5	CASSHRVNQPQHF	TGTGCCAGCAGCCATCGAGTTAATCAGCCCCAGCATTTT
TRBV11-2	NA	NA	TRBJ1-3	CASSLGQGNTIYF	TGTGCCAGCAGCTTAGGCCAGGGAAACACCATATATTTT
TRBV19	TRBD1	NA	TRBJ2-2	CASTGQGPGELFF	TGTGCCAGTACTGGACAGGGGCCCGGGGAGCTGTTTTTT
TRBV2	NA	NA	TRBJ1-4	CAILIRGSTNEKLFF	TGTGCCATACTCATCCGGGGGAGCACTAATGAAAAACTGTTTTTT
TRBV6-5	NA	once	TRBJ1-2	CASTRGLVANYGYTF	TGTGCCAGCACGAGAGGTCTTGTAGCTAACTATGGCTACACCTTC
TRBV18	NA	few	TRBJ1-3	CASSRLDSGNTIYF	TGTGCCAGCTCTCGCTTAGACTCTGGAAACACCATATATTTT
TRBV9	TRBD2	NA	TRBJ2-1	CASSETLGGSSYNEQFF	TGTGCCAGCAGCGAGACTTTGGGGGGGAGCTCCTACAATGAGCAGTTCTTC
TRBV9	NA	NA	TRBJ1-3	CASSRGGDGNTIYF	TGTGCCAGCAGCAGAGGCGGTGACGGAAACACCATATATTTT